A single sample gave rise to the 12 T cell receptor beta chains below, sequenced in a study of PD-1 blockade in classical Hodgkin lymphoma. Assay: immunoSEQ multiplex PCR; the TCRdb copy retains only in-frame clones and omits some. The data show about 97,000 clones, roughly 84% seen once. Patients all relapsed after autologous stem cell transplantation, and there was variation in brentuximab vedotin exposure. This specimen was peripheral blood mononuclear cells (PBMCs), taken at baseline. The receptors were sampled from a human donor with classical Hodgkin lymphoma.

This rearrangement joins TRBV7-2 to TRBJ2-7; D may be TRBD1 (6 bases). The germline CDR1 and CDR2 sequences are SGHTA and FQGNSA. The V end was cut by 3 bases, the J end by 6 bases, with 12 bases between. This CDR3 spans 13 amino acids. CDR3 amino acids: CASSFSAGAEQYF. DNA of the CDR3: TGTGCCAGCAGCTTTAGTGCAGGGGCCGAGCAGTACTTC.

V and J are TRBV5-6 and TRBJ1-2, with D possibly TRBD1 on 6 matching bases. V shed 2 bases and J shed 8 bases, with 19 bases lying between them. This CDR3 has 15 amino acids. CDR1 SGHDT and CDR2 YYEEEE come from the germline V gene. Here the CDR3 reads CASSLIPGGTGGYTF. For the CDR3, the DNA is TGTGCCAGCAGCTTAATACCCGGGGGCACAGGAGGCTACACCTTC.

The CDR3 loop reads CASSQTRSPFSYNEQFF. Written as DNA, the CDR3 is TGTGCCAGCAGCCAAACCAGGTCTCCCTTCTCCTACAATGAGCAGTTCTTC. The chain recombines TRBV14 with TRBJ2-1; the D is unclear. Trimming left V 2 bases short and J 0 bases short, with 14 bases between. This CDR3 contains 17 residues. Germline V lookup: CDR1 SGHDN, CDR2 FVKESK. Full variable domain (outside the CDR3, taken from reference TRBV14 and TRBJ2-1): EAGVTQFPSHSVIEKGQTVTLRCDPISGHDNLYWYRRVMGKEIKFLLHFVKESKQDESGMPNNRFLAERTGGTYSTLKVQPAELEDSGVYFCASSQTRSPFSYNEQFFGPGTRLTVL.

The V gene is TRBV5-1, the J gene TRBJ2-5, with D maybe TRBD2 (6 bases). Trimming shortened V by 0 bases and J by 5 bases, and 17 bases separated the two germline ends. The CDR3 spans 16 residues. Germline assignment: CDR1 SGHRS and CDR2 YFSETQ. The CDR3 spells CASSLGLVGLGETQYF. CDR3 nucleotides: TGCGCCAGCAGCTTGGGGTTGGTGGGACTCGGGGAGACCCAGTACTTC.

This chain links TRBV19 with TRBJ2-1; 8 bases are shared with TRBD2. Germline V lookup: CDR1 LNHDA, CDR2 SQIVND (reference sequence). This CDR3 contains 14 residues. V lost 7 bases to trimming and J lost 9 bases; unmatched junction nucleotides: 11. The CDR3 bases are TGTGCCAGTACTGAGGGACTAGTTTATGGTGAGCAGTTCTTC. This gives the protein CASTEGLVYGEQFF.

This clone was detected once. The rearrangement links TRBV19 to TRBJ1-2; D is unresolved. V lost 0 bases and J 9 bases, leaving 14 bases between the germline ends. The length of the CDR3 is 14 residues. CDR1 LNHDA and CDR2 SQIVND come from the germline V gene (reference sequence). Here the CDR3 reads CASSIDRDGRSYTF. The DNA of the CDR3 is TGTGCCAGTAGTATAGATCGGGATGGGCGCAGCTACACCTTC.

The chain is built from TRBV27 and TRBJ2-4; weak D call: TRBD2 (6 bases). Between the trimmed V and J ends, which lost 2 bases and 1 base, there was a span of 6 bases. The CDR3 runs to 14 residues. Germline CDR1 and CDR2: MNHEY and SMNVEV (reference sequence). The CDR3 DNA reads TGTGCCAGCAGTTTAGGAGGGGCCAAAAACATTCAGTACTTC. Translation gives CASSLGGAKNIQYF.

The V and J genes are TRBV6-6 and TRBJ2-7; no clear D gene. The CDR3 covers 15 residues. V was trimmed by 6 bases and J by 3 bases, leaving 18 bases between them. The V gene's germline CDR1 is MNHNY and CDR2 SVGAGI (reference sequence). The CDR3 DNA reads TGTGCCAGCAGATCAGACAAACAACCACTCTACGAGCAGTACTTC. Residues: CASRSDKQPLYEQYF.

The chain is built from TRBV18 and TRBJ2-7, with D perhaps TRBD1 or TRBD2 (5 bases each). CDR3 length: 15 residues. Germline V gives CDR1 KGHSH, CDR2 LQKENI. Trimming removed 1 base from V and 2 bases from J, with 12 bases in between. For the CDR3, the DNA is TGTGCCAGCTCACCACTTGGGGCGGGTACCTACGAGCAGTACTTC. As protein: CASSPLGAGTYEQYF.

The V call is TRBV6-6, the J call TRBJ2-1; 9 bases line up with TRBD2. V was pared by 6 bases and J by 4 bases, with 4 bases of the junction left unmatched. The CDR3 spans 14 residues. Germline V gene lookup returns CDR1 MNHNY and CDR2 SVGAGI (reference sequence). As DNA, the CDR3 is TGTGCCAGCAGGGGCGGGGGGGCGTACAATGAGCAGTTCTTC. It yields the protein CASRGGGAYNEQFF.

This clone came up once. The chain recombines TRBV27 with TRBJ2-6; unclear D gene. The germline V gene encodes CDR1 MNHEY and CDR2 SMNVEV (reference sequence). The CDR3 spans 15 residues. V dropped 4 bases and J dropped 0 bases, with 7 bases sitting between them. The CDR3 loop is CASSSLRSGANVLTF. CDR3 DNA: TGTGCCAGCAGTTCACTCCGCTCTGGGGCCAACGTCCTGACTTTC.

CDR3 in DNA: TGTGCCAGCAGCCGGGACATGGGTCAGCCCCAGCATTTT. This sequence encodes CASSRDMGQPQHF. The chain uses TRBV14 and TRBJ1-5; D possibly corresponds to TRBD1 (6 bases). Trimming stripped 4 bases from V and 6 bases from J, with 10 bases between. In germline, CDR1 is SGHDN, CDR2 FVKESK. This CDR3 region has 13 residues.